This T cell receptor (beta chain) originates from a study of T cell responses to AZD1222 COVID-19 vaccine. A remark on this clone: No antigen is known for it.

Germline CDR1 and CDR2: SGHAT and FQNNGV. The CDR3 consists of 13 residues. V was trimmed by 5 bases and J by 3 bases, leaving 11 bases between them. Measured with immunoSEQ multiplex PCR; TCRdb has only the in-frame clones, and not every one. Among 150,000 to 170,000 clones listed, roughly nine tenths were seen once. Points from the study as a whole: Elevations in Spike-specific TCR breadth and depth followed administration of two AZD1222 doses. Reportedly, close to half of spike-specific TCRs are directed against unmutated variant regions.

The TCR was taken from an adult in good health. The J gene is TRBJ2-7, the V gene TRBV11-2, with a weak D call TRBD1 (6 bases). The specimen comprised peripheral blood, sampled on day 0 of AZD1222 vaccination. CDR3 DNA: TGTGCCAGCAGCCTCCACAGGGACTACGAGCAGTACTTC. Translation gives CASSLHRDYEQYF.